These 2 T cell receptor beta chains were sequenced from one sample in a study of early T cells in non-severe SARS-CoV-2 infection. TCRdb redid the calling of the 5' RACE reads with MiXCR, one entry per CDR3 protein. Of approximately 84,000 distinct CDR3 sequences listed, 14% to 15% were seen once; the top ten hold 5.5%. The sample comprised whole blood. The receptor set was obtained from an adult who was a healthcare worker with PCR-confirmed SARS-CoV-2 infection or an uninfected control (not recorded which).

In its sample, this clonotype was seen a few times. This chain uses TRBV27 with TRBJ2-1; 10 bases line up with TRBD1. The ends lost 4 bases at V and 8 bases at J; junction bases unmatched: 11. The CDR3 totals 16 residues. Germline V gene data show CDR1 as MNHEY and CDR2 as SMNVEV (reference sequence). The DNA for the CDR3 is TGTGCCAGCAGTTACCAACTCCGGGACAGGGGATATGAGCAGTTCTTC. Translated: CASSYQLRDRGYEQFF.

The chain is built from TRBV12-3 or TRBV12-4 and TRBJ2-1, with 10 positions matching TRBD2. V gave up 6 bases and J gave up 1 base; unmatched junction bases: 6. The length of the CDR3 is 16 residues. The CDR3 nucleotides read TGTGCCAGCAGCCCGAGCGGGAGGGCGTCCTACAATGAGCAGTTCTTC. Protein product: CASSPSGRASYNEQFF.